This is a list of T cell receptor beta chains from one sample in a study of T cell responses to AZD1222 COVID-19 vaccine. Method: immunoSEQ multiplex PCR; TCRdb's copy keeps in-frame clones and lacks some. The repertoire includes roughly 150,000 clones, approximately 93% of them detected once, and around 1.2% sits in the top ten. The source material was peripheral blood, sampled 28 days after the second AZD1222 dose. These receptors all stem from an adult who received the AZD1222 COVID-19 vaccine. Each CDR3 is given with its conserved first and last residue.

TRBV5-8,CASSLGALAQPQHF
TRBV7-9,CASSLLVPGTFTYGYTF
TRBV5-1,CASSLGTGAYEQYF
TRBV6-5,CASSYATGRMNTEAFF
TRBV27,CASSRAPAEGSYEQYF
TRBV21-1,CASRLMTGTVNYGYTF
TRBV7-6,CASKGFDTGELFF
TRBV28,CASSLYNQPQHF
TRBV19,CASSRRSRTDTQYF
TRBV15,CATSSRKEQYF
TRBV2,CASRAGTAGNQPQHF
TRBV24-1,CATSDLTGSSNEQFF
TRBV3-1/TRBV3-2,CASSQEQGRNQPQHF
TRBV3-1/TRBV3-2,CASSGGLPSYNEQFF
TRBV27,CASTRGQGTYEQYF
TRBV5-1,CASSPGGAENEQFF
TRBV6-5,CASRGLAGARWTQYF
TRBV2,CASRGTSGTSEQFF
TRBV9,CASSVVGDQPQHF
TRBV5-1,CASSFEGASSYNEQFF
TRBV7-2,CASSPGQGRADTQYF
TRBV7-2,CASSLVLPGDTQYF
TRBV6-5,CASSPGHNNQPQHF
TRBV10-2,CASSELGSYEQYF
TRBV7-2,CASSPGEGAWYGYTF
TRBV28,CASSAGQGFWKTQYF
TRBV18,CASSPGQGSYEQYF
TRBV28,CASGQTGFHEQYF
TRBV9,CASSVGQNEQYF
TRBV7-2,CASSPSGSTNEKLFF
TRBV6-1,CASSEAGQGFEAFF
TRBV2,CASTPPGTQYGYTF
TRBV5-1,CASGLGGIDTDTQYF
TRBV14,CASSQDYASPGPTGELFF
TRBV7-3,CASSLGEGITGELFF
TRBV27,CASGRGTNEKLFF
TRBV6-2/TRBV6-3,CASSLRDVVKNIQYF
TRBV7-9,CASSEAGQGVSYEQYF
TRBV12-3/TRBV12-4,CASAAGIEQYF
TRBV2,CASSERRSSYNSPLHF
TRBV14,CASSQGRGRSRNTIYF
TRBV24-1,CATSDPRTGGFQPQHF
TRBV7-3,CASSLMIASSYNEQFF
TRBV10-3,CAISESDRDYTGELFF
TRBV2,CASRTTGKGAFF